Presented here are 6 T cell receptor beta chains from one specimen sequenced in a study of cytomegalovirus exposure and HLA in healthy donors. The table came from immunoSEQ multiplex PCR; TCRdb's copy has only in-frame clones and leaves some out. The sample consists of tens of thousands of clones, approximately 89% of them appearing once. Source material: PBMCs. The source of these receptors is a woman between 18 and 29 years old in good health and CMV-seropositive.

This chain links TRBV6-5 with TRBJ1-1, with TRBD1 matching 7 bases. CDR3 length: 13 residues. The germline gives CDR1 MNHEY, CDR2 SVGAGI. After removal of 6 bases from V and 6 bases from J, the junction contained 7 bases not matched to a gene. The CDR3 DNA reads as TGTGCCAGCAGGAAACAGGGGCGGTCTGAAGCTTTCTTT. Encoded protein: CASRKQGRSEAFF.

The rearrangement joins TRBV4-2 to TRBJ2-7; D is possibly TRBD2 (5 bases). CDR1 and CDR2 from the germline V gene are LGHNA and YNFKEQ. Trimming left V 1 base short and J 7 bases short, with 17 bases between. CDR3 length equals 15 residues. The CDR3 region is CASSQGGQVRGEQYF. The CDR3 DNA sequence: TGTGCCAGCAGCCAAGGAGGTCAGGTCCGAGGGGAGCAGTACTTC.

The chain carries TRBV7-8 and TRBJ1-6; 7 positions agree with TRBD1. This CDR3 comprises 14 residues. The V segment lost 1 base and the J segment 8 bases; nucleotides outside the gene matches: 2. The V gene's germline CDR1 is SGHVS and CDR2 FQNEAQ. In DNA, the CDR3 is TGTGCCAGCAGCTTAGACAGGGGAGATTCACCCCTCCACTTT. Translation: CASSLDRGDSPLHF.

The chain has TRBV6-1 and TRBJ2-5, with 8 bases identical to TRBD2. The ends lost 7 bases at V and 5 bases at J; junction bases unmatched: 12. Germline V gene sequence: CDR1 MNHNS, CDR2 SASEGT. The CDR3 contains 15 residues. The CDR3 loop reads CASIPGPGGAETQYF. The CDR3 nucleotides read TGTGCCAGCATCCCAGGCCCCGGGGGGGCTGAGACCCAGTACTTC.

The chain uses TRBV13 and TRBJ2-7; 13 bases align to TRBD2. The CDR3 has 13 residues. Losses at the gene ends were 5 bases for V and 12 bases for J; bases not matched to a gene: 7. Per the germline V gene, CDR1 is PRHDT and CDR2 is FYEKMQ (reference sequence). The CDR3 nucleotides are TGTGCCAGCAGCCCCGGGACTAGCGGGGATCGGTACTTC. Protein: CASSPGTSGDRYF. Full variable domain (rest looked up from reference TRBV13 and TRBJ2-7): AAGVIQSPRHLIKEKRETATLKCYPIPRHDTVYWYQQGPGQDPQFLISFYEKMQSDKGSIPDRFSAQQFSDYHSELNMSSLELGDSALYFCASSPGTSGDRYFGPGTRLTVT.

The genes are TRBV12-5 and TRBJ1-2; D is unclear. From germline, CDR1 is LGHNT and CDR2 FRNRAP. This CDR3 has 13 amino acids. V lost 6 bases, J lost 4 bases, and 12 bases lay in between. The CDR3: CASGLDGLYGYTF. In nucleotides, the CDR3 is TGTGCTAGTGGACTGGACGGACTCTATGGCTACACCTTC.